This is a list of T cell receptor beta chains from one sample in a study of T cell repertoires in ileal Crohn's disease. Assay used: immunoSEQ multiplex PCR; TCRdb lists only in-frame clones, some missing. Among roughly 13,000 clones, about four fifths were seen once, and the ten largest hold roughly a sixth. The sequencing sample was made of ileal tissue. Receptor source: an adult with Crohn's disease. Each CDR3 is given with its conserved first and last residue. Fields, in order: CDR3 DNA, CDR3 protein, V gene, clone size, D gene, J gene. A D gene is named only where the DNA matches it firmly. Where a row states a size, it is once, few, many or the class of an expanded clone; other rows omit it.

CDR3 DNA: TGCGCCAGCAGCTGGGGGGACAGGGCCTTCTACGAGCAGTACTTC
CDR3 protein: CASSWGDRAFYEQYF
V gene: TRBV5-1
clone size: -
D gene: TRBD1
J gene: TRBJ2-7

CDR3 DNA: TGTGCCAGCAGCTTACCAGTAGGGGTGATCTATGGCTACACCTTC
CDR3 protein: CASSLPVGVIYGYTF
V gene: TRBV7-2
clone size: -
D gene: -
J gene: TRBJ1-2

CDR3 DNA: TGTGCCAGCAGACTGAAACTAGCGGGAGCCCCTGAGAGGTTCTTC
CDR3 protein: CASRLKLAGAPERFF
V gene: TRBV5-8
clone size: -
D gene: TRBD2
J gene: TRBJ2-1

CDR3 DNA: TGCGCCAGCAGCTTTACACCGCTGACAGGAAGCGTCGCTGAAGCTTTCTTT
CDR3 protein: CASSFTPLTGSVAEAFF
V gene: TRBV5-1
clone size: -
D gene: -
J gene: TRBJ1-1

CDR3 DNA: TGCGCCAGCATTCCCCCCCGGGGACAGGGTGGAGAGACCCAGTACTTC
CDR3 protein: CASIPPRGQGGETQYF
V gene: TRBV10-1
clone size: large
D gene: TRBD1
J gene: TRBJ2-5

CDR3 DNA: TGTGCCAGCAATTCAGGGTACTATGGCTACACCTTC
CDR3 protein: CASNSGYYGYTF
V gene: TRBV28
clone size: -
D gene: -
J gene: TRBJ1-2

CDR3 DNA: TGTGCCAGCAGCCCGGACGGCTCCGGGGATTCACCCCTCCACTTT
CDR3 protein: CASSPDGSGDSPLHF
V gene: TRBV2
clone size: -
D gene: -
J gene: TRBJ1-6

CDR3 DNA: TGCGCCAGCGGGGGGGATAACTACAATGAGCAGTTCTTC
CDR3 protein: CASGGDNYNEQFF
V gene: TRBV5-1
clone size: few
D gene: TRBD2
J gene: TRBJ2-1

CDR3 DNA: TGCGCCAGCAGCTACGCTACGAACACTGAAGCTTTCTTT
CDR3 protein: CASSYATNTEAFF
V gene: TRBV4-1
clone size: -
D gene: -
J gene: TRBJ1-1

CDR3 DNA: TGCAGCGTTAGTTCGGCAGGGGAGTCGACCCAGCATTTT
CDR3 protein: CSVSSAGESTQHF
V gene: TRBV29-1
clone size: -
D gene: -
J gene: TRBJ1-5

CDR3 DNA: TGTGCCTGGGGGACTAGCGGTCCTCAAGAGACCCAGTACTTC
CDR3 protein: CAWGTSGPQETQYF
V gene: TRBV30
clone size: -
D gene: TRBD2
J gene: TRBJ2-5

CDR3 DNA: TGTGCCAGCAGTTATCGAGGACAGGGCCATTCTGGGGAGCAGTACTTC
CDR3 protein: CASSYRGQGHSGEQYF
V gene: TRBV6-6
clone size: once
D gene: TRBD1
J gene: TRBJ2-7

CDR3 DNA: TGTGCCAGCAGTTACCCCTCGGCTCCCGGAGGGTACGAGCAGTACTTC
CDR3 protein: CASSYPSAPGGYEQYF
V gene: TRBV6-5
clone size: few
D gene: -
J gene: TRBJ2-7

CDR3 DNA: TGTGCCAGCAGCTTAGCTCTCCAGGGCGGCAACTATGGCTACACCTTC
CDR3 protein: CASSLALQGGNYGYTF
V gene: TRBV7-2
clone size: -
D gene: -
J gene: TRBJ1-2

CDR3 DNA: TGTGCCAGCAGCTTCAGCAGGGGGCTTTTAGGAGATACGCAGTATTTT
CDR3 protein: CASSFSRGLLGDTQYF
V gene: TRBV11-3
clone size: -
D gene: TRBD1
J gene: TRBJ2-3

CDR3 DNA: TGTGCCAGCAGCTTAATACTAGCGGAAAAAGGGGAGCAGTACTTC
CDR3 protein: CASSLILAEKGEQYF
V gene: TRBV11-2
clone size: -
D gene: TRBD2
J gene: TRBJ2-7

CDR3 DNA: TGTGCCAGTAGTAGGGGCGGCACGCAAGAGACCCAGTACTTC
CDR3 protein: CASSRGGTQETQYF
V gene: TRBV19
clone size: once
D gene: -
J gene: TRBJ2-5

CDR3 DNA: TGTGCCAGTCTACAGGGGGCGCGGGAGACCCAGTACTTC
CDR3 protein: CASLQGARETQYF
V gene: TRBV6-1
clone size: once
D gene: TRBD1
J gene: TRBJ2-5

CDR3 DNA: TGTGCCAGCAGCTACGGACTAGCGGGGGGCGGGGAGACCCAGTACTTC
CDR3 protein: CASSYGLAGGGETQYF
V gene: TRBV7-2
clone size: -
D gene: TRBD2
J gene: TRBJ2-5

CDR3 DNA: TGTGCCAGCAGCCCAGGGGGCCTAGTACGGCAGTTCTTC
CDR3 protein: CASSPGGLVRQFF
V gene: TRBV14
clone size: -
D gene: TRBD1
J gene: TRBJ2-1

CDR3 DNA: TGCGCCAGCAGCCAGACTAGCGGGGTCACCGGGGAGCTGTTTTTT
CDR3 protein: CASSQTSGVTGELFF
V gene: TRBV5-1
clone size: -
D gene: TRBD2
J gene: TRBJ2-2

CDR3 DNA: TGCAGCGATGGCCCCCCAACTGAAGCTTTCTTT
CDR3 protein: CSDGPPTEAFF
V gene: TRBV29-1
clone size: few
D gene: -
J gene: TRBJ1-1

CDR3 DNA: TGTGCCAGCAGTAGGACAGGGGATACGCAGTATTTT
CDR3 protein: CASSRTGDTQYF
V gene: TRBV6-5
clone size: -
D gene: TRBD1
J gene: TRBJ2-3

CDR3 DNA: TGTGCCAGCAGCCAGGGGTACGGGACAGCAGTCTACGAGCAGTACTTC
CDR3 protein: CASSQGYGTAVYEQYF
V gene: TRBV4-2
clone size: -
D gene: TRBD1
J gene: TRBJ2-7

CDR3 DNA: TGTGCCAGCAGCCCAAACCCGGGGGTGACGTACGAGCAGTACTTC
CDR3 protein: CASSPNPGVTYEQYF
V gene: TRBV5-4
clone size: few
D gene: -
J gene: TRBJ2-7

CDR3 DNA: TGTGCCAGCAGTGAAGCGAAAGGCGGCAGGGCCTATGGCTACACCTTC
CDR3 protein: CASSEAKGGRAYGYTF
V gene: TRBV2
clone size: -
D gene: -
J gene: TRBJ1-2

CDR3 DNA: TGCGCCAGCAGCTTGGACGGACTAGCGACGCAGTTCTTC
CDR3 protein: CASSLDGLATQFF
V gene: TRBV5-1
clone size: -
D gene: TRBD2
J gene: TRBJ2-1

CDR3 DNA: TGTGCCAGCACTCCCGGACTAGCGGGGACAGGGAAGTACTTC
CDR3 protein: CASTPGLAGTGKYF
V gene: TRBV28
clone size: -
D gene: TRBD2
J gene: TRBJ2-5

CDR3 DNA: TGTGCCAGCAGTCCCGGGTTGAACACTGAAGCTTTCTTT
CDR3 protein: CASSPGLNTEAFF
V gene: TRBV6-5
clone size: few
D gene: -
J gene: TRBJ1-1

CDR3 DNA: TGCAGCGTTGAGTATAGCACAGATACGCAGTATTTT
CDR3 protein: CSVEYSTDTQYF
V gene: TRBV29-1
clone size: few
D gene: -
J gene: TRBJ2-3

CDR3 DNA: TGTGCCAGCAGCCTGGGACAGCAACCCGGAGAGACCCAGTACTTC
CDR3 protein: CASSLGQQPGETQYF
V gene: TRBV6-5
clone size: few
D gene: TRBD1
J gene: TRBJ2-5